This T cell receptor (beta chain) is drawn from a study of blood T cell repertoires in COVID-19. For the study at large: COVID-19 samples collected from the United States, Italy and Spain covered acute and convalescent phases. T cells, B-cell-depleted T cells, or PBMCs provided the cDNA or gDNA that served as material.

The V gene lost 2 bases and the J gene lost 4 bases, with 11 bases spanning the gap. In germline, CDR1 is SEHNR, CDR2 FQNEAQ (reference sequence). The CDR3 runs to 14 residues. Authors' processing steps: Amplification of reference gene primers was used by the study to estimate nucleated cell counts. Repertoires were generated with immunoSEQ multiplex PCR, while TCRdb's copy carries only in-frame clones and drops some. V, J and clone size are taken as reported in that table, and D and trimming were inferred from the DNA itself. This repertoire shows approximately 82,000 clones, roughly 82% found once; its top ten account for 6% to 7.5%.

The sample consisted of peripheral blood. The source is a man in his fifties with active or convalescent COVID-19. The chain links TRBV7-9 to TRBJ1-2, with D possibly being TRBD1 (5 bases). CDR3 DNA: TGTGCCAGCAGCTTAATAACAGGCACCTATGGCTACACCTTC. It codes for CASSLITGTYGYTF.